The 22 T cell receptor beta chains given below trace back to one sample, sequenced in a study of T-cell memory formation after mild COVID-19. TCRdb re-called the 5' RACE reads through MiXCR, storing one row per CDR3 protein. The profile shows under 650,000 distinct CDR3 sequences, about a sixth of them singletons. Source material: PBMCs or a T cell subset sorted from them (not recorded which). The receptor set was obtained from an adult woman who had mild COVID-19 (a few samples of this study predate the infection). Cell type and time point are not known.

This clonotype appeared a few times. The chain combines TRBV4-3 with TRBJ1-2; D gene ambiguous. Germline values: CDR1 LGHNA, CDR2 YSLEER. Trimming shortened V by 0 bases and J by 4 bases, and 9 bases separated the two germline ends. This CDR3 region has 14 residues. CDR3 loop: CASSQDTGPYGYTF. The CDR3 bases are TGCGCCAGCAGCCAAGATACTGGACCCTATGGCTACACCTTC.

This clonotype was found a few times. The chain uses TRBV6-2 or TRBV6-3 and TRBJ1-1; 10 nucleotides line up with TRBD1. Trimming removed 6 bases from V and 0 bases from J; junction bases left unmatched: 4. The CDR3 extends over 15 amino acids. CDR1 and CDR2 (germline): MNHEY, SVGEGT. CDR3 nucleotides: TGTGCCAGCAGCCTTGGACAGGGGGTGAACACTGAAGCTTTCTTT. It translates to CASSLGQGVNTEAFF.

This clonotype was counted between two and nine times. The V call is TRBV20-1, the J call TRBJ1-5, with D maybe TRBD1 (6 bases). Germline lookup yields CDR1 DFQATT and CDR2 SNEGSKA (reference sequence). The germline V and J ends were trimmed by 5 bases and 6 bases, with 17 bases remaining between them. The CDR3 has 14 amino acids. The CDR3 DNA is TGCAGTGCTTGGAATGGGCAGGGGAGTCAGCCCCAGCATTTT. Translating gives CSAWNGQGSQPQHF.

The chain joins TRBV14 to TRBJ2-7, with D perhaps assigned TRBD1 or TRBD2 (5 bases each). The ends were cut back, 0 bases at V and 2 bases at J, with 11 bases in the middle. CDR1 and CDR2 (germline): SGHDN, FVKESK. The CDR3 runs 15 residues. CDR3 in amino acids: CASSQEMRGAYEQYF. The CDR3 DNA follows: TGTGCCAGCAGCCAAGAAATGAGGGGAGCCTACGAGCAGTACTTC. The variable domain in full, completed from reference TRBV14 and TRBJ2-7, reads EAGVTQFPSHSVIEKGQTVTLRCDPISGHDNLYWYRRVMGKEIKFLLHFVKESKQDESGMPNNRFLAERTGGTYSTLKVQPAELEDSGVYFCASSQEMRGAYEQYFGPGTRLTVT.

This clonotype was recorded a few times. One junction end does not reproduce the germline sequence, and a read error may be involved. The chain couples TRBV7-2 to TRBJ2-3; no definite D call. The CDR3 runs to 12 residues. Germline CDR1 is SGHTA and CDR2 is FQGNSA. The CDR3 here is CATSVIRRPQYF. The DNA of the CDR3 is TGTGCCACCAGCGTTATTAGGCGTCCGCAGTATTTT.

This clonotype was counted many times. This chain links TRBV12-3 or TRBV12-4 with TRBJ2-5; the match to TRBD1 covers 9 bases. The V segment lost 7 bases and the J segment 0 bases; nucleotides outside the gene matches: 6. The CDR3 has 15 residues. DNA for the CDR3: TGTGCCAGCACTCTGGGGGACAGGGACCAAGAGACCCAGTACTTC. Translated: CASTLGDRDQETQYF.

The chain uses TRBV19 and TRBJ2-1; D is unresolved. Germline V gene lookup returns CDR1 LNHDA and CDR2 SQIVND (reference sequence). The CDR3 runs 13 residues. V was cut by 5 bases and J by 4 bases, with 9 bases left in between. The CDR3 loop is CASSLQMYNEQFF. The DNA of the CDR3 is TGTGCCAGTAGTCTACAGATGTACAATGAGCAGTTCTTC.

The chain is built from TRBV15 and TRBJ1-5; a possible D gene is TRBD1 (5 bases). V was clipped by 5 bases and J by 6 bases, with 14 bases between them. The length of the CDR3 is 14 residues. Germline CDR1 and CDR2: LNHNV and YYDKDF (reference sequence). DNA for the CDR3: TGTGCCACCAGCGCAGGGCGGAGTAGTCAGCCCCAGCATTTT. It codes for CATSAGRSSQPQHF.

This clonotype was counted between two and nine times. The chain combines TRBV12-3 or TRBV12-4 with TRBJ2-1; no reliable D call. Trimming removed 7 bases from V and 10 bases from J, with 14 bases in between. The CDR3 consists of 12 residues. Written as DNA, the CDR3 is TGTGCCAGCAACCCCTCCTCCAGGGAGCAGTTCTTC. As protein: CASNPSSREQFF.

This clonotype appeared a few times. The chain recombines TRBV7-9 with TRBJ2-3; tentatively, D is TRBD1 (6 bases). Trimming pared 6 bases from V and 4 bases from J, leaving 11 bases between. CDR3 length: 13 amino acids. CDR1 and CDR2 (germline): SEHNR, FQNEAQ (reference sequence). CDR3 amino acids: CASRWTAPDTQYF. The CDR3, as DNA: TGTGCCAGCAGGTGGACAGCGCCAGATACGCAGTATTTT. The full variable domain, in which reference TRBV7-9 and TRBJ2-3 provide the parts outside the CDR3, is DTGVSQNPRHKITKRGQNVTFRCDPISEHNRLYWYRQTLGQGPEFLTYFQNEAQLEKSRLLSDRFSAERPKGSFSTLEIQRTEQGDSAMYLCASRWTAPDTQYFGPGTRLTVL.

CDR3 DNA sequence: TGTGCCAGCCTTATACAGGGTTCTAACTATGGCTACACCTTC. It is translated as CASLIQGSNYGYTF. This chain joins TRBV6-6 and TRBJ1-2; the D gene is possibly TRBD1 (6 bases). CDR1 is MNHNY, CDR2 SVGAGI, per germline (reference sequence). V was cut by 8 bases and J by 0 bases, with 13 bases left in between. The CDR3 is 14 residues long.

A few counts support this clonotype. This chain uses TRBV5-1 with TRBJ2-7, with D possibly TRBD1 on 6 matching bases. The CDR3 contains 15 residues. CDR1 and CDR2 from the germline V gene are SGHRS and YFSETQ. Between the trimmed V and J ends, which lost 0 bases and 3 bases, there was a span of 13 bases. The CDR3 DNA reads as TGCGCCAGCAGCTTGGAGACAGGACCGGGCTACGAGCAGTACTTC. Translated: CASSLETGPGYEQYF.

This chain connects TRBV20-1 to TRBJ2-5, with D possibly being TRBD2 (5 bases). V was clipped by 5 bases and J by 5 bases, with 15 bases between them. Per germline, CDR1 DFQATT and CDR2 SNEGSKA (reference sequence). The CDR3 totals 13 residues. In DNA, the CDR3 is TGCAGTGCTGCACTAACTAGAGGGGAGACCCAGTACTTC. This translates into CSAALTRGETQYF.

In its sample, this clonotype was seen a few times. J is TRBJ2-4 and V is TRBV11-2; the D gene is possibly TRBD1 (6 bases). Germline CDR1 SGHAT, CDR2 FQNNGV. CDR3 length equals 15 residues. V was shortened by 5 bases and J by 1 base, with 12 bases between the two germline ends. The CDR3 protein is CASSRQDFAKNIQYF. The CDR3 DNA is TGTGCCAGCAGCCGACAGGACTTTGCCAAAAACATTCAGTACTTC.

The chain is built from TRBV5-4 and TRBJ1-4, with TRBD1 matching over 9 bases. Germline V gene lookup returns CDR1 SGHNT and CDR2 YYREEE (reference sequence). This CDR3 has 14 residues. V lost 4 bases to trimming and J lost 8 bases; unmatched junction nucleotides: 6. CDR3 residues: CASSRGQGREKLFF. The CDR3 region has the DNA TGTGCCAGCAGCCGAGGACAGGGGAGGGAAAAACTGTTTTTT.

The chain carries TRBV7-2 and TRBJ2-7; D not certain. The germline gives CDR1 SGHTA, CDR2 FQGNSA. With 4 bases removed from V and 7 bases from J, the gap between germline ends came to 8 bases. The CDR3 is made up of 11 amino acids. The chain's CDR3 is CASSSSWEQYF. CDR3 nucleotides: TGTGCCAGCAGCTCATCTTGGGAGCAGTACTTC.

This chain links TRBV24-1 with TRBJ2-1; 9 nucleotides align to TRBD2. The ends lost 3 bases at V and 7 bases at J; junction bases unmatched: 9. Germline lookup yields CDR1 KGHDR and CDR2 SFDVKD. This CDR3 region has 16 residues. CDR3 coding DNA: TGTGCCACCAGTGATCTCGCGGGGGGGTCCTTTAATGAGCAGTTCTTC. Protein: CATSDLAGGSFNEQFF.

This clonotype was seen more than once but under ten times. The V and J genes are TRBV4-3 and TRBJ1-5; D is unclear. The CDR3 spans 15 residues. Germline V gene lookup returns CDR1 LGHNA and CDR2 YSLEER. The ends were cut back, 1 base at V and 2 bases at J, with 9 bases in the middle. The CDR3 reads CASSQVVSRNQPQHF. The CDR3 DNA reads TGCGCCAGCAGCCAAGTAGTGTCTCGCAATCAGCCCCAGCATTTT.

The rearrangement uses TRBV4-1 and TRBJ2-7; tentative D call: TRBD2 (5 bases). The V end was cut by 2 bases, the J end by 5 bases, with 10 bases between. The germline V gene has CDR1 MGHRA and CDR2 YSYEKL. The CDR3 contains 13 residues. DNA for the CDR3: TGCGCCAGCAGCCAACCTTCGGGAAACGAGCAGTACTTC. Encoded protein: CASSQPSGNEQYF.

The chain joins TRBV9 to TRBJ2-5; D perhaps matches TRBD2 (5 bases). Looked up from germline, CDR1 is SGDLS and CDR2 is YYNGEE. The V and J ends lost 0 bases and 5 bases respectively, with 14 bases between them. This CDR3 contains 15 residues. The CDR3 sequence is CASSVAGFVLETQYF. The DNA for the CDR3 is TGTGCCAGCAGCGTAGCGGGGTTTGTTCTTGAGACCCAGTACTTC.

The V call is TRBV7-6, the J call TRBJ2-2, with 9 nucleotides matching TRBD1. Germline trimming cut 5 bases from V and 6 bases from J; bases unmatched to any gene: 13. CDR1 and CDR2 (germline): SGHVS, FNYEAQ. CDR3 size: 17 residues. The CDR3: CASSASGTGTYPGELFF. The CDR3 bases are TGTGCCAGCAGCGCCTCCGGGACAGGGACGTATCCCGGGGAGCTGTTTTTT.

V gene TRBV12-3 or TRBV12-4 combines with J gene TRBJ1-4, with D tentatively TRBD1 (6 bases). This CDR3 is 17 amino acids long. Between the trimmed V and J ends, which lost 1 base and 0 bases, there was a span of 12 bases. The CDR3 protein is CASSLVGQTPTNEKLFF. The CDR3 DNA reads as TGTGCCAGCAGTTTAGTCGGACAGACACCAACTAATGAAAAACTGTTTTTT.